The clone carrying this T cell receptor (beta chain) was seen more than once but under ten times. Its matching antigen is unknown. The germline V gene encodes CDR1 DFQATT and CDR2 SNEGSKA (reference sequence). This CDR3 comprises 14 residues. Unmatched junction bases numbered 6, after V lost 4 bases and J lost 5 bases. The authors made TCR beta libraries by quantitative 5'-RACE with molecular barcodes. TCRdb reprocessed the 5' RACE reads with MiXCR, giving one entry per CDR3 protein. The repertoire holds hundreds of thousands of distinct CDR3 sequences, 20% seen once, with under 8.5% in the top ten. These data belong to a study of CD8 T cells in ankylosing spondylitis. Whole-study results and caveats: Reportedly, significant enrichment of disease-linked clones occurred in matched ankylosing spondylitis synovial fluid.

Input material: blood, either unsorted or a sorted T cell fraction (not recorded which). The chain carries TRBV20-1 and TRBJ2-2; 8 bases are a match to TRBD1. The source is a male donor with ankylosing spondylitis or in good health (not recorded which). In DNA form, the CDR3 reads TGCAGTGCTAAGAGGGACAGGCGGACCGGGGAGCTGTTTTTT. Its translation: CSAKRDRRTGELFF.